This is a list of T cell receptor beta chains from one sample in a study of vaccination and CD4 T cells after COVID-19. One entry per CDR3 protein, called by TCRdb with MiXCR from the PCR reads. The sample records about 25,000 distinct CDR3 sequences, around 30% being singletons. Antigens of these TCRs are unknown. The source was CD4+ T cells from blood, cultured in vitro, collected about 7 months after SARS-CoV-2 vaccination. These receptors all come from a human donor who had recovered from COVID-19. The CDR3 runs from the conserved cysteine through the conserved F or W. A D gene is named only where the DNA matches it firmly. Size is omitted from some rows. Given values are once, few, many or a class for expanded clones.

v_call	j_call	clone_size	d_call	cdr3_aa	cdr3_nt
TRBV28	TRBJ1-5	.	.	CASSLRLGNQPQHF	TGTGCCAGCAGTTTACGTCTGGGCAATCAGCCCCAGCATTTT
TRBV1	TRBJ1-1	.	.	CTSSQDRGQGDGNTEAFF	TGCACCAGCAGCCAAGATAGGGGCCAGGGGGACGGGAACACTGAAGCTTTCTTT
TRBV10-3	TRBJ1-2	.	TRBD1	CAISDIGQGNYGYTF	TGTGCCATCAGTGACATAGGACAGGGGAACTATGGCTACACCTTC
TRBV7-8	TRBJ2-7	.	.	CASSFRFGSSYEQYF	TGTGCCAGCAGCTTTCGATTCGGGTCCTCCTACGAGCAGTACTTC
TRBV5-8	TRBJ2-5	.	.	CASSFMGGQETQYF	TGTGCCAGCAGCTTTATGGGGGGCCAAGAGACCCAGTACTTC
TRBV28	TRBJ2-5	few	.	CASSPSGTQYF	TGTGCCAGCAGTCCCTCTGGGACCCAGTACTTC
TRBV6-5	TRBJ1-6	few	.	CASSYSVRPNSPLHF	TGTGCCAGCAGTTACTCAGTCAGGCCAAATTCACCCCTCCACTTT
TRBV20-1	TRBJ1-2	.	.	CSASQAFTAKDNYGYTF	TGCAGTGCTTCACAAGCCTTTACAGCAAAAGATAACTATGGCTACACCTTC
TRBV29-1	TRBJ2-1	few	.	CSVDRRDSYNEQFF	TGCAGCGTTGATCGGCGGGATTCCTACAATGAGCAGTTCTTC
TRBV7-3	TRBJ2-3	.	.	CASSFSYTDTQYF	TGTGCCAGCAGCTTTTCTTACACAGATACGCAGTATTTT
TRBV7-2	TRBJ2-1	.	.	CASSLEGAGGYNEQFF	TGTGCCAGCAGCTTAGAGGGGGCGGGGGGCTACAATGAGCAGTTCTTC
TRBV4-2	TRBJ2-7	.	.	CASRRDSTAYEQYF	TGTGCCAGCAGGAGGGACTCCACTGCCTACGAGCAGTACTTC
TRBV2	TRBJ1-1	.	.	CASIEAGVGTTEAFF	TGTGCCAGCATTGAGGCAGGGGTCGGGACCACTGAAGCTTTCTTT
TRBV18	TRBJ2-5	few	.	CASSTGIAPTQYF	TGTGCCAGCTCAACAGGGATAGCCCCAACCCAGTACTTC
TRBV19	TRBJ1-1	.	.	CASSIDRDTEAFF	TGTGCCAGTAGTATAGACAGGGACACTGAAGCTTTCTTT
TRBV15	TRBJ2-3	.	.	CATSTRRRAGTDTQYF	TGTGCCACCAGCACAAGGAGGAGGGCGGGCACAGATACGCAGTATTTT
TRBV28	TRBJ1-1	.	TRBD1	CASGGQGWNTEAFF	TGTGCCAGCGGGGGACAGGGGTGGAACACTGAAGCTTTCTTT